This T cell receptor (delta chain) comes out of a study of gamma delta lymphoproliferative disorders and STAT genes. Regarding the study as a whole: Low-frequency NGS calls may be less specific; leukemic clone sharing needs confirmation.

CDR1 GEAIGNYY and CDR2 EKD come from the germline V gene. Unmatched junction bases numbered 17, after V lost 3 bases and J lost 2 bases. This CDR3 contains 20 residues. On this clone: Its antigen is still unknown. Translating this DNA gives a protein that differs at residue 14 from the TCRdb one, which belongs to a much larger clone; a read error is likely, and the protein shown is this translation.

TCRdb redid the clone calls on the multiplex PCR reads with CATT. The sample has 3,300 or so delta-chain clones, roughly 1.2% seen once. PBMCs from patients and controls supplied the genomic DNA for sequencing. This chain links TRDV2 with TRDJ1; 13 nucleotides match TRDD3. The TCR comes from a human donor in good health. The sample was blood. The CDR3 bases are TGTGCCTGTGACGACTCTTTCCGTACTGGGGGATACGCGAGAACCGATAAACTCATCTTT. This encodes CACDDSFRTGGYARTDKLIF.